A single sample gave rise to the 6 T cell receptor beta chains below, sequenced in a study of CD8 T cells in Susac syndrome. Random-hexamer reverse transcription was applied to about 0.5 to 1 ug RNA. TCRdb itself ran the immunoSEQ multiplex PCR reads through MiXCR, one entry per CDR3 protein. This repertoire shows fewer than 200,000 distinct CDR3 sequences, about 95% found once; its top ten account for more than 0.1%. Input material: CD4+ T cells from PBMCs. Receptors were obtained from a human donor in good health.

The chain carries TRBV7-2 and TRBJ2-7; D uncertain. The CDR3 is 14 residues long. The V end was cut by 1 base, the J end by 2 bases, with 9 bases between. Germline CDR1 reads SGHTA; CDR2 reads FQGNSA. CDR3 protein: CASSLVPLTYEQYF. Written as DNA, the CDR3 is TGTGCCAGCAGCTTAGTTCCGTTGACCTACGAGCAGTACTTC.

The chain has TRBV7-3 and TRBJ2-5; no definite D call. Germline V gene lookup returns CDR1 SGHTA and CDR2 FQGTGA. V was trimmed by 5 bases and J by 5 bases, leaving 12 bases between them. CDR3 size: 13 residues. CDR3 protein: CASSPTRTETQYF. DNA of the CDR3: TGTGCCAGCAGCCCGACCAGGACGGAGACCCAGTACTTC.

This chain uses TRBV29-1 with TRBJ2-1; no clear D. Looked up from germline, CDR1 is SQVTM and CDR2 is ANQGSEA. CDR3 length equals 13 residues. Trimming took off 3 bases at V and 9 bases at J, with 15 bases between the two ends. CDR3 DNA sequence: TGCAGCGTTGAGTACCGAGGTGGCCTTGAGCAGTTCTTC. Translated, it gives CSVEYRGGLEQFF.

This chain links TRBV29-1 with TRBJ2-7; D not certain. Germline values: CDR1 SQVTM, CDR2 ANQGSEA. The V and J ends lost 0 bases and 1 base respectively, with 7 bases between them. This CDR3 spans 13 amino acids. This CDR3 is CSVEDPFSYEQYF. The CDR3 DNA reads as TGCAGCGTTGAAGATCCGTTTTCCTACGAGCAGTACTTC.

The rearrangement uses TRBV4-1 and TRBJ2-1, with D possibly being TRBD1 (6 bases). Between the trimmed V and J ends, which lost 5 bases and 7 bases, there was a span of 15 bases. CDR3 length equals 14 residues. Germline loops: CDR1 MGHRA, CDR2 YSYEKL. The CDR3 sequence: CASSAQGPRNEQFF. The CDR3 bases are TGCGCCAGCAGCGCACAGGGTCCCCGGAATGAGCAGTTCTTC.

The chain links TRBV7-2 to TRBJ2-7; no firm D call. V was trimmed by 0 bases and J by 2 bases, leaving 11 bases between them. The CDR3 extends over 15 amino acids. Germline V gene sequence: CDR1 SGHTA, CDR2 FQGNSA. CDR3 nucleotide sequence: TGTGCCAGCAGCTTAGCGTCGGGCCCCACCTACGAGCAGTACTTC. Translated, it gives CASSLASGPTYEQYF.